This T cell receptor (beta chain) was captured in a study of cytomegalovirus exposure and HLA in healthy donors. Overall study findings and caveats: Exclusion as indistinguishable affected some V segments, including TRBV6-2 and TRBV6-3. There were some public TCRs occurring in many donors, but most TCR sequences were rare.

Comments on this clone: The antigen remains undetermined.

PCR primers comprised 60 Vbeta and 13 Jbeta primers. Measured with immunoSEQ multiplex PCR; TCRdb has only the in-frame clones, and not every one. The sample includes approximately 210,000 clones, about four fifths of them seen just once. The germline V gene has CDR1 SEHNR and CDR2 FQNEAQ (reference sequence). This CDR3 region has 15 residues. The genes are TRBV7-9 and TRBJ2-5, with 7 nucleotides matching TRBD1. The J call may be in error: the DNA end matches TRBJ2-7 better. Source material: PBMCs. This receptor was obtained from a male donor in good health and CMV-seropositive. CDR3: CASTDEGASSYEQYF. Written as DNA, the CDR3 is TGTGCCAGCACCGACGAGGGGGCGAGCTCCTACGAGCAGTACTTC.